These 4 T cell receptor beta chains were all obtained from the same sample, sequenced in a study of cytomegalovirus exposure and HLA in healthy donors (dated by TCRdb to between 2016 and 2019). Receptors were amplified or captured by the immunoSEQ multiplex PCR assay. A mixture of 60 forward primers for TCR Vbeta segments and 13 reverse primers for TCR Jbeta segments was used in the multiplex PCR. This immuneACCESS table, as held by TCRdb, lists in-frame sequences with V and J called but not all clones. Of the missing ones, under half trace to an unresolved V gene in checked studies; the others have no known cause. This sample comprises tens of thousands of clones, 86% of them detected only once. The ten largest clones take up 9.2% of the sample. Source material: PBMCs. The source of these receptors is a man aged 25-45 years in good health and CMV-seropositive.

The rearrangement joins TRBV6-5 to TRBJ2-7; 7 nucleotides match TRBD1. The CDR3 covers 13 residues. Per germline, CDR1 MNHEY and CDR2 SVGAGI. Unmatched junction bases numbered 3, after V lost 6 bases and J lost 1 base. This CDR3 reads CASRETGSYEQYF. The CDR3 DNA reads as TGTGCCAGCAGAGAGACAGGGTCCTACGAGCAGTACTTC.

This rearrangement joins TRBV5-1 to TRBJ2-1; 8 positions agree with TRBD2. Germline CDR1 SGHRS, CDR2 YFSETQ. The length of the CDR3 is 16 residues. Trimming removed 4 bases from V and 3 bases from J; junction bases left unmatched: 9. The CDR3 coding sequence is TGCGCCAGCAGCCCTGTAGCGGGGTCCTACTACAATGAGCAGTTCTTC. Residues: CASSPVAGSYYNEQFF. Using reference TRBV5-1 and TRBJ2-1 for the parts outside the CDR3, the full variable domain is KAGVTQTPRYLIKTRGQQVTLSCSPISGHRSVSWYQQTPGQGLQFLFEYFSETQRNKGNFPGRFSGRQFSNSRSEMNVSTLELGDSALYLCASSPVAGSYYNEQFFGPGTRLTVL.

This clone was picked up a small number of times. The chain links TRBV2 to TRBJ2-5, with D perhaps TRBD2 (6 bases). Trimming took off 4 bases at V and 5 bases at J, with 11 bases between the two ends. The germline gives CDR1 SNHLY, CDR2 FYNNEI. This CDR3 comprises 13 residues. The CDR3 DNA is TGTGCCAGCAGTGCTAGGGAGGCGGAGACCCAGTACTTC. As protein: CASSAREAETQYF.

The rearrangement joins TRBV6-5 to TRBJ1-1, with TRBD1 identical over 7 bases. Germline V gene data show CDR1 as MNHEY and CDR2 as SVGAGI. The CDR3 totals 14 residues. V dropped 6 bases and J dropped 5; count of bases not matched to a gene: 9. The CDR3 is CASSLNRGPTEAFF. The CDR3, as DNA: TGTGCCAGCAGCCTTAACAGGGGCCCGACTGAAGCTTTCTTT.